This T cell receptor beta chain derives from a study of cytomegalovirus exposure and HLA in healthy donors. Overall study findings and caveats: Presence/absence analyses supposed approximately even sequencing depth among donors.

The PCR was carried out with 60 Vbeta primers and 13 Jbeta primers. The table came from immunoSEQ multiplex PCR; TCRdb's copy has only in-frame clones and leaves some out. This sample yields 150,000 or so clones, of which approximately 81% are seen a single time; around 2% belongs to the top ten. V lost 2 bases to trimming and J lost 5 bases; unmatched junction nucleotides: 3. The CDR3 loop spans 13 amino acids. The germline V gene has CDR1 LGHNA and CDR2 YSLEER. Turning to this clone: Its antigen remains unknown.

The chain recombines TRBV4-3 with TRBJ2-7, with 7 bases that match TRBD1. This receptor was obtained from a man in his late teens or twenties in good health and CMV-seronegative. The sequencing input was PBMCs. DNA for the CDR3: TGCGCCAGCAGCCAAACGGGACAGAACGAGCAGTACTTC. Residues: CASSQTGQNEQYF.